What follows are 18 T cell receptor beta chains derived from one specimen sequenced in a study of STAT5B mutations in CD4+ large granular lymphocyte leukemia. Method: immunoSEQ multiplex PCR; TCRdb's copy keeps in-frame clones and lacks some. The data hold more than 20,000 clones, with roughly 79% observed a single time. The sample taken for sequencing was CD4+ T cells from blood buffy coats. These receptors originate from a human donor in good health.

V and J are TRBV19 and TRBJ1-2; 7 nucleotides agree with TRBD1. After removal of 5 bases from V and 5 bases from J, the junction contained 14 bases not matched to a gene. CDR1 and CDR2 (germline): LNHDA, SQIVND (reference sequence). CDR3 size: 16 residues. As DNA, the CDR3 is TGTGCCAGTAGTCCCGCCGGGACAGAGAAACTGTATGGCTACACCTTC. This encodes CASSPAGTEKLYGYTF.

The V gene is TRBV6-6, the J gene TRBJ1-2; D is undetermined. Germline loops: CDR1 MNHNY, CDR2 SVGAGI (reference sequence). This CDR3 has 11 residues. V lost 7 bases, J lost 6 bases, and 9 bases lay in between. This CDR3 is CASNHRNGYTF. CDR3 nucleotide sequence: TGTGCCAGCAATCATAGGAATGGCTACACCTTC.

This clone was counted between two and nine times. The J gene is TRBJ1-2, the V gene TRBV18; D unclear. Germline assignment: CDR1 KGHSH and CDR2 LQKENI. Trimming stripped 4 bases from V and 1 base from J, with 4 bases between. This CDR3 region has 12 residues. CDR3 protein: CASSRSNYGYTF. In DNA form, the CDR3 reads TGTGCCAGCTCACGGAGTAACTATGGCTACACCTTC.

This chain joins TRBV19 and TRBJ1-3; TRBD1 matches at 8 bases. The CDR3 extends over 17 amino acids. V dropped 5 bases and J dropped 4; count of bases not matched to a gene: 13. Germline values: CDR1 LNHDA, CDR2 SQIVND (reference sequence). The CDR3 DNA reads as TGTGCCAGTAGTCCCCAAGGGGGGACAGGTACGGGAAACACCATATATTTT. It translates to CASSPQGGTGTGNTIYF.

The rearrangement links TRBV15 to TRBJ2-3; 8 nucleotides line up with TRBD2. The V segment lost 3 bases and the J segment 7 bases; nucleotides outside the gene matches: 12. CDR3 length equals 16 residues. CDR1 is LNHNV, CDR2 YYDKDF, per germline (reference sequence). The CDR3 here is CATSRRGAGATYTQYF. The CDR3 DNA is TGTGCCACCAGCAGGAGGGGAGCGGGGGCTACTTATACGCAGTATTTT. Using reference TRBV15 and TRBJ2-3 for the parts outside the CDR3, the full variable domain is DAMVIQNPRYQVTQFGKPVTLSCSQTLNHNVMYWYQQKSSQAPKLLFHYYDKDFNNEADTPDNFQSRRPNTSFCFLDIRSPGLGDTAMYLCATSRRGAGATYTQYFGPGTRLTVL.

The CDR3 DNA follows: TGCGCCAGCAGCCAAGGGACCGGGACCCTTAACTATGGCTACACCTTC. Translation gives CASSQGTGTLNYGYTF. The V gene is TRBV4-3, the J gene TRBJ1-2, with a weak D call TRBD1 (5 bases). Germline V CDR1 and CDR2: LGHNA, YSLEER. The CDR3 is 16 amino acids. Trimming removed 1 base at V and 1 base at J, with 13 bases between.

The chain couples TRBV28 to TRBJ2-2; TRBD1 or TRBD2 may be the D gene (5 bases each). This CDR3 comprises 14 residues. CDR1 and CDR2 from the germline V gene are MDHEN and SYDVKM. Trimming took off 8 bases at V and 7 bases at J, with 17 bases between the two ends. CDR3 residues: CASVLGAQGGELFF. The CDR3 DNA reads as TGTGCCAGCGTTCTCGGGGCGCAGGGCGGGGAGCTGTTTTTT.

J is TRBJ2-3 and V is TRBV5-1, with TRBD1 identical over 8 bases. Looked up from germline, CDR1 is SGHRS and CDR2 is YFSETQ. The V gene end was trimmed by 0 bases and the J gene end by 5 bases; junction bases not matched to a gene: 8. CDR3 size: 16 residues. The CDR3 sequence: CASSLAPGGSVDTQYF. The CDR3 DNA reads TGCGCCAGCAGCTTGGCCCCAGGGGGCTCGGTAGATACGCAGTATTTT. Full variable domain (missing parts from reference TRBV5-1 and TRBJ2-3): KAGVTQTPRYLIKTRGQQVTLSCSPISGHRSVSWYQQTPGQGLQFLFEYFSETQRNKGNFPGRFSGRQFSNSRSEMNVSTLELGDSALYLCASSLAPGGSVDTQYFGPGTRLTVL.

This clone was counted between two and nine times. V is TRBV7-2 and J is TRBJ2-7; D gene uncertain. The V end was cut by 2 bases, the J end by 0 bases, with 11 bases between. Germline loops: CDR1 SGHTA, CDR2 FQGNSA. The CDR3 spans 15 residues. CDR3 nucleotide sequence: TGTGCCAGCAGCTTATCCGGAGATTACTCCTACGAGCAGTACGTC. Amino acids: CASSLSGDYSYEQYV.

The V call is TRBV19, the J call TRBJ2-2; 7 bases line up with TRBD1. The CDR3 runs 15 residues. Unmatched junction bases numbered 8, after V lost 4 bases and J lost 6 bases. Per germline, CDR1 LNHDA and CDR2 SQIVND (reference sequence). The CDR3 sequence: CASSRQGNRPGELFF. The CDR3 nucleotides read TGTGCCAGTAGTAGACAGGGAAATCGACCCGGGGAGCTGTTTTTT. The entire variable domain, with the rest obtained from reference TRBV19 and TRBJ2-2, is as follows: DGGITQSPKYLFRKEGQNVTLSCEQNLNHDAMYWYRQDPGQGLRLIYYSQIVNDFQKGDIAEGYSVSREKKESFPLTVTSAQKNPTAFYLCASSRQGNRPGELFFGEGSRLTVL.

Written as DNA, the CDR3 is TGTGCCAGCAGCGAAGGGGCGAATATTGGTAGCACAGATACGCAGTATTTT. This sequence encodes CASSEGANIGSTDTQYF. The chain carries TRBV14 and TRBJ2-3, with D perhaps matching TRBD1 (5 bases). Germline V gene data show CDR1 as SGHDN and CDR2 as FVKESK. Trimming took 5 bases from V and 0 from J, leaving 18 bases between them. This CDR3 comprises 17 residues.

This chain uses TRBV2 with TRBJ1-6; 7 nucleotides align to TRBD1. The V gene's germline CDR1 is SNHLY and CDR2 FYNNEI. The V and J ends lost 4 bases and 5 bases, in that order; junction bases with no gene match: 8. The CDR3 extends over 16 amino acids. The CDR3 bases are TGTGCCAGCAGTGGCGTCGGGACAGCCAATAATTCACCCCTCCACTTT. This encodes CASSGVGTANNSPLHF.

J is TRBJ2-4 and V is TRBV7-2; D is undetermined. In germline, CDR1 is SGHTA, CDR2 FQGNSA. The CDR3 contains 17 residues. V lost 1 base to trimming and J lost 2 bases, with 15 bases between them. The CDR3 DNA sequence: TGTGCCAGCAGCTTAGGAGTTTTCTGGGAAACCAAAAACATTCAGTACTTC. Residues: CASSLGVFWETKNIQYF.

A single count supports this clone. This sequence joins TRBV2 and TRBJ1-4, with D possibly TRBD1 on 5 matching bases. Germline-derived CDR1 and CDR2 are SNHLY and FYNNEI. V was clipped by 6 bases and J by 7 bases, with 15 bases between them. The CDR3 is 14 amino acids. CDR3 in DNA: TGTGCCAGCAGCCCGGGGACCTTGGGTGAAAAACTGTTTTTT. Amino acids: CASSPGTLGEKLFF.

The V gene is TRBV11-2, the J gene TRBJ2-5, with D unresolved. Germline V lookup: CDR1 SGHAT, CDR2 FQNNGV. The CDR3 is 13 residues long. Trimming removed 6 bases at V and 5 bases at J, with 13 bases between. In DNA form, the CDR3 reads TGTGCCAGCAGTCCCGAGTTGCGGGAGACCCAGTACTTC. It translates to CASSPELRETQYF.

The genes are TRBV13 and TRBJ2-1; the match to TRBD2 covers 8 bases. V shed 1 base, J shed 12 bases, and the junction held 8 bases outside the gene matches. Germline CDR1 and CDR2: PRHDT and FYEKMQ (reference sequence). The CDR3 is 14 residues long. CDR3 coding DNA: TGTGCCAGCAGCTTAGCGGGACTAGTAAGCGGGCAGTTCTTC. This translates into CASSLAGLVSGQFF.

This chain joins TRBV29-1 and TRBJ1-4, with TRBD1 matching over 8 bases. The germline V gene has CDR1 SQVTM and CDR2 ANQGSEA. J lost 7 bases, V lost 5 bases, and 12 bases had no gene match. This CDR3 has 15 amino acids. The CDR3 DNA reads as TGCAGCGTTCGGGATGTGCAGGGGGCGGGTGAAAAACTGTTTTTT. It translates to CSVRDVQGAGEKLFF.

The chain uses TRBV6-1 and TRBJ1-1, with D possibly TRBD1 on 6 matching bases. V lost 5 bases and J 11 bases, leaving 15 bases between the germline ends. CDR1 is MNHNS and CDR2 is SASEGT in the germline V gene. This CDR3 is built from 12 residues. The CDR3 region is CASSTDGGSAFF. CDR3 in DNA: TGTGCCAGCAGTACGGACGGGGGCTCGGCTTTCTTT.